A selection of T cell receptor beta chains follows, all from one sample in a study of shared clonotypes between healthy human individuals. Measured with immunoSEQ multiplex PCR; TCRdb has only the in-frame clones, and not every one. The table shows about 2.4 million clones, with approximately 94% occurring only once. Sequences were obtained from naive CD4+ T cells sorted from blood. Every receptor here comes from a man between 18 and 35 years old in good health. The CDR3 runs from the conserved cysteine through the conserved F or W. Each record gives: CDR3 protein, CDR3 DNA, V gene, clone size, CDR3 length, D gene, J gene. A D gene is named only where the DNA matches it firmly. Size is stated for part of the rows, as once, few or many counts, or as a class when the clone is expanded.

cdr3_aa: CASSQTGGEKLFF
cdr3_nt: TGCGCCAGCAGCCAAACAGGGGGTGAAAAACTGTTTTTT
v_call: TRBV4-1
clone_size: once
cdr3_length: 13
d_call: TRBD1
j_call: TRBJ1-4

cdr3_aa: CAWSTDGPQHF
cdr3_nt: TGTGCCTGGAGTACGGACGGCCCCCAGCATTTT
v_call: TRBV30
clone_size: few
cdr3_length: 11
d_call: .
j_call: TRBJ1-5

cdr3_aa: CASSRTGHGYTF
cdr3_nt: TGTGCCAGCAGTCGGACAGGCCATGGCTACACCTTC
v_call: TRBV6-5
clone_size: .
cdr3_length: 12
d_call: TRBD1
j_call: TRBJ1-2

cdr3_aa: CASSEGGLTNEKLFF
cdr3_nt: TGTGCCAGCAGCGAGGGGGGGCTAACTAATGAAAAACTGTTTTTT
v_call: TRBV5-5
clone_size: once
cdr3_length: 15
d_call: .
j_call: TRBJ1-4

cdr3_aa: CASSLEQGADTQYF
cdr3_nt: TGCGCCAGCAGCTTGGAACAGGGGGCCGATACGCAGTATTTT
v_call: TRBV5-1
clone_size: .
cdr3_length: 14
d_call: TRBD1
j_call: TRBJ2-3

cdr3_aa: CASRLDGLADYEQYF
cdr3_nt: TGCGCCAGCAGGTTAGACGGACTAGCCGACTACGAGCAGTACTTC
v_call: TRBV4-1
clone_size: .
cdr3_length: 15
d_call: TRBD2
j_call: TRBJ2-7

cdr3_aa: CASSLGGQGYLSYEQYF
cdr3_nt: TGTGCCAGCAGCTTAGGGGGTCAGGGATATCTCTCCTACGAGCAGTACTTC
v_call: TRBV13
clone_size: .
cdr3_length: 17
d_call: .
j_call: TRBJ2-7

cdr3_aa: CASSPGGPYEQYF
cdr3_nt: TGTGCCAGCAGCCCAGGGGGGCCCTACGAGCAGTACTTC
v_call: TRBV11-2
clone_size: .
cdr3_length: 13
d_call: .
j_call: TRBJ2-7

cdr3_aa: CASSRTTGSVQTQYF
cdr3_nt: TGTGCCAGCAGCCGTACCACAGGGTCGGTGCAGACCCAGTACTTC
v_call: TRBV5-6
clone_size: .
cdr3_length: 15
d_call: .
j_call: TRBJ2-5

cdr3_aa: CASTRVRNTEAFF
cdr3_nt: TGTGCCAGCACCAGGGTACGGAACACTGAAGCTTTCTTT
v_call: TRBV6-1
clone_size: .
cdr3_length: 13
d_call: .
j_call: TRBJ1-1

cdr3_aa: CASSSSTLRTRRDIQYF
cdr3_nt: TGTGCCAGCAGCTCATCGACTCTTAGGACCCGGCGAGACATTCAGTACTTC
v_call: TRBV11-2
clone_size: once
cdr3_length: 17
d_call: .
j_call: TRBJ2-4

cdr3_aa: CAWSVPKYGYTF
cdr3_nt: TGTGCCTGGAGTGTCCCGAAATATGGCTACACCTTC
v_call: TRBV30
clone_size: .
cdr3_length: 12
d_call: .
j_call: TRBJ1-2

cdr3_aa: CAISDYRGGGDGYGYTF
cdr3_nt: TGTGCCATCAGTGACTACCGCGGGGGGGGCGATGGATATGGCTACACCTTC
v_call: TRBV10-3
clone_size: .
cdr3_length: 17
d_call: .
j_call: TRBJ1-2

cdr3_aa: CASRDADTQYF
cdr3_nt: TGCGCCAGCAGAGACGCAGATACGCAGTATTTT
v_call: TRBV5-1
clone_size: .
cdr3_length: 11
d_call: .
j_call: TRBJ2-3

cdr3_aa: CASSLTNGINEQFF
cdr3_nt: TGTGCCAGCAGCTTGACCAACGGGATCAATGAGCAGTTCTTC
v_call: TRBV5-6
clone_size: .
cdr3_length: 14
d_call: .
j_call: TRBJ2-1

cdr3_aa: CASSFAGSGVGNTIYF
cdr3_nt: TGTGCCAGCAGCTTTGCCGGCAGCGGGGTCGGAAACACCATATATTTT
v_call: TRBV7-2
clone_size: .
cdr3_length: 16
d_call: .
j_call: TRBJ1-3

cdr3_aa: CASSQAGGMANEKLFF
cdr3_nt: TGCGCCAGCAGCCAAGCAGGGGGCATGGCTAATGAAAAACTGTTTTTT
v_call: TRBV4-1
clone_size: .
cdr3_length: 16
d_call: TRBD1
j_call: TRBJ1-4

cdr3_aa: CASSLGDRVQETQYF
cdr3_nt: TGTGCCAGCAGCTTAGGGGACAGGGTCCAAGAGACCCAGTACTTC
v_call: TRBV7-3
clone_size: .
cdr3_length: 15
d_call: TRBD1
j_call: TRBJ2-5

cdr3_aa: CASSLAGGTLNTEAFF
cdr3_nt: TGTGCCAGCAGCTTAGCCGGCGGCACCTTGAACACTGAAGCTTTCTTT
v_call: TRBV11-2
clone_size: once
cdr3_length: 16
d_call: .
j_call: TRBJ1-1

cdr3_aa: CAWKVGGSGANVLTF
cdr3_nt: TGTGCCTGGAAAGTCGGGGGCTCTGGGGCCAACGTCCTGACTTTC
v_call: TRBV30
clone_size: .
cdr3_length: 15
d_call: .
j_call: TRBJ2-6

cdr3_aa: CTRAKGKAYSNQPQHF
cdr3_nt: TGCACCAGGGCCAAGGGTAAAGCGTATAGCAATCAGCCCCAGCATTTT
v_call: TRBV1
clone_size: few
cdr3_length: 16
d_call: .
j_call: TRBJ1-5

cdr3_aa: CASRATGGDYGYTF
cdr3_nt: TGTGCCAGCAGGGCGACAGGGGGCGACTATGGCTACACCTTC
v_call: TRBV6-1
clone_size: .
cdr3_length: 14
d_call: TRBD1
j_call: TRBJ1-2

cdr3_aa: CATSRNPGQGVGYTF
cdr3_nt: TGTGCCACCAGCAGAAACCCGGGACAGGGAGTAGGCTACACCTTC
v_call: TRBV15
clone_size: .
cdr3_length: 15
d_call: TRBD1
j_call: TRBJ1-2

cdr3_aa: CASSQEVEGGTEAFF
cdr3_nt: TGTGCCAGCAGCCAAGAGGTCGAGGGAGGCACTGAAGCTTTCTTT
v_call: TRBV4-2
clone_size: .
cdr3_length: 15
d_call: .
j_call: TRBJ1-1

cdr3_aa: CASSLVGSTDTQYF
cdr3_nt: TGTGCCAGCAGCTTAGTGGGTAGCACAGATACGCAGTATTTT
v_call: TRBV7-3
clone_size: .
cdr3_length: 14
d_call: .
j_call: TRBJ2-3

cdr3_aa: CASRPGLIYGYTF
cdr3_nt: TGTGCCAGCAGGCCGGGACTGATCTATGGCTACACCTTC
v_call: TRBV2
clone_size: .
cdr3_length: 13
d_call: .
j_call: TRBJ1-2

cdr3_aa: CASSWTAYDQPQHF
cdr3_nt: TGTGCCAGCAGTTGGACAGCTTACGATCAGCCCCAGCATTTT
v_call: TRBV27
clone_size: .
cdr3_length: 14
d_call: .
j_call: TRBJ1-5